These 4 T cell receptor beta chains came from one sample sequenced in a study of PD-1 blockade in mismatch repair-deficient tumors. Generated by immunoSEQ multiplex PCR, the TCRdb table keeps only in-frame clones and is missing some. This repertoire shows approximately 25,000 clones, 83% found once; its top ten account for roughly 21%. The sample was peripheral blood, taken 12 weeks after starting pembrolizumab. The receptors shown here come from an adult with mismatch repair-deficient cancer.

DNA for the CDR3: TGTGCCAGCAGCCAAACCTCTATCACAGAAAGCTCCTACGAGCAGTACTTC. Translation: CASSQTSITESSYEQYF. The chain is built from TRBV4-2 and TRBJ2-7; D is unresolved. The V and J ends lost 2 bases and 0 bases respectively, with 17 bases between them. Germline values: CDR1 LGHNA, CDR2 YNFKEQ. The CDR3 loop spans 17 amino acids.

The chain joins TRBV6-5 to TRBJ1-4, with D unresolved. The CDR3 is 15 amino acids. Germline V gives CDR1 MNHEY, CDR2 SVGAGI. V was trimmed by 0 bases and J by 4 bases, leaving 9 bases between them. CDR3 nucleotides: TGTGCCAGCAGTTACTCCGCGGCAGATAATGAAAAACTGTTTTTT. Encoded protein: CASSYSAADNEKLFF.

V and J are TRBV6-1 and TRBJ2-7, with D perhaps matching TRBD2 (6 bases). The CDR3 has 13 residues. CDR1 and CDR2 from the germline V gene are MNHNS and SASEGT. Deletions cut 6 bases from V and 5 bases from J, with 14 bases between. CDR3 region: CASRRGLGDEQYF. CDR3 DNA sequence: TGTGCCAGCAGACGGGGACTGGGGGACGAGCAGTACTTC.

The chain is built from TRBV7-6 and TRBJ1-1; weak D call: TRBD1 (6 bases). CDR3 length equals 13 residues. Trimming shortened V by 6 bases and J by 1 base, and 9 bases separated the two germline ends. Per germline, CDR1 SGHVS and CDR2 FNYEAQ. The CDR3 nucleotides read TGTGCCAGCAGATCGGGACAGAACACTGAAGCTTTCTTT. Translating it yields CASRSGQNTEAFF.